This T cell receptor (beta chain) came from a study of T cells in Graves' hyperthyroidism and ophthalmopathy. RNA transcripts served as the template for amplifying TCR beta CDR3 regions. Initially, a first-round RT-PCR of the TCR CDR3 employed the HTBI primer set. TCRdb passed the multiplex PCR reads through MiXCR, listing each CDR3 protein once. The table records about 300,000 distinct CDR3 sequences, 15% to 20% of them present only once. CDR1 and CDR2 from the germline V gene are DFQATT and SNEGSKA (reference sequence). This CDR3 comprises 13 residues. V lost 4 bases to trimming and J lost 3 bases; unmatched junction nucleotides: 2.

The V gene is TRBV20-1, the J gene TRBJ1-3; 8 nucleotides line up with TRBD1. The receptor's source is a man aged 50 to 60 with Graves' ophthalmopathy. The sample was blood. DNA for the CDR3: TGCAGTGCTAACACAGGGGGTGGAAACACCATATATTTT. Translating gives CSANTGGGNTIYF.